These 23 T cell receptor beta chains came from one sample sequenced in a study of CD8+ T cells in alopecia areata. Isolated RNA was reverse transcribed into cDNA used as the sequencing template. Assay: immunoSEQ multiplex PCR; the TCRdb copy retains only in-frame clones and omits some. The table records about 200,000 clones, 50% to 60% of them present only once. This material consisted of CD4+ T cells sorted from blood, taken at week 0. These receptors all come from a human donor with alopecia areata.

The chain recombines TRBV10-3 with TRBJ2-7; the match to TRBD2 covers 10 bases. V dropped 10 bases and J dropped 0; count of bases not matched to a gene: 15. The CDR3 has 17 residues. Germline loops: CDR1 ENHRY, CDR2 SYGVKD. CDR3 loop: CATRGGSGRARSYEQYF. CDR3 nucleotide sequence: TGTGCCACCCGGGGGGGAAGCGGGAGGGCCCGCTCCTACGAGCAGTACTTC.

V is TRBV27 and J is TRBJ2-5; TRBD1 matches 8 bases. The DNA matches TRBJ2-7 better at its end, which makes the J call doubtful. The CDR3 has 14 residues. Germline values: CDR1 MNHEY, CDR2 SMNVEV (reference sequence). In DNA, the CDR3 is TGTGCCAGCAGTTTAAGGACAGGGACCTACGAGCAGTACTTC. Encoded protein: CASSLRTGTYEQYF.

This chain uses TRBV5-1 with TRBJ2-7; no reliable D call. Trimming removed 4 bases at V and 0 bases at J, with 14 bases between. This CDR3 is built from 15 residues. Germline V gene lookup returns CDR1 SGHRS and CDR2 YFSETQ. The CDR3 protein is CASSPELTHSYEQYF. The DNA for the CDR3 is TGCGCCAGCAGCCCGGAGCTGACACACTCCTACGAGCAGTACTTC.

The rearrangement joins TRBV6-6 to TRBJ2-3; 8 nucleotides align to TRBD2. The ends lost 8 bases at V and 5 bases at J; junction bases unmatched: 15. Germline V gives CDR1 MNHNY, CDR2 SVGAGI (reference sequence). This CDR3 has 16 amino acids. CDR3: CASSRAGGGRVDTQYF. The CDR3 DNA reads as TGTGCCAGCTCGCGGGCGGGAGGAGGTCGGGTAGATACGCAGTATTTT.

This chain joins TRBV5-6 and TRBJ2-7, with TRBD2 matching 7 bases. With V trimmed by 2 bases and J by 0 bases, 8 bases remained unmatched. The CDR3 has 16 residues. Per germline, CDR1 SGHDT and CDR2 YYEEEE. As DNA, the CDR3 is TGTGCCAGCAGCTTCTCCCTAACGGGGGGCTCCTACGAGCAGTACTTC. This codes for CASSFSLTGGSYEQYF.

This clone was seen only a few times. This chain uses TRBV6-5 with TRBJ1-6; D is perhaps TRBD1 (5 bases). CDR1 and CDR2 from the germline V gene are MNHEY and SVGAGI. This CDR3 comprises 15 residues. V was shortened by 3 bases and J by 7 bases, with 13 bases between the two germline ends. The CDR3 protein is CASSYEGTRNSPLHF. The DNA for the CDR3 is TGTGCCAGCAGTTATGAAGGGACTCGGAATTCACCCCTCCACTTT.

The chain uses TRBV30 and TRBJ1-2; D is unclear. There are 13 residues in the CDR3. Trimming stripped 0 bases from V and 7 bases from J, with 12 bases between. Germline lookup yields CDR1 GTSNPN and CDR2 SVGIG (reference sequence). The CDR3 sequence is CAWSVYRSVGYTF. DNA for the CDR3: TGTGCCTGGAGTGTATACAGATCTGTTGGCTACACCTTC.

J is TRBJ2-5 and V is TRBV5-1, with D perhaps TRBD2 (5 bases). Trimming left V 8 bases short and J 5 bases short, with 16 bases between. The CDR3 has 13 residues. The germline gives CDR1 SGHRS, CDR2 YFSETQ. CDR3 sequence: CASKGEEAETQYF. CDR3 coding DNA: TGCGCCAGTAAAGGAGAGGAGGCCGAGACCCAGTACTTC.

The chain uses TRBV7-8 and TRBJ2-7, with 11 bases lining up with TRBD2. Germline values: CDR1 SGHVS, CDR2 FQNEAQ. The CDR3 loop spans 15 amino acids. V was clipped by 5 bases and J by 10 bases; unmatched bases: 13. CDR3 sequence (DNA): TGTGCCAGCAGCGCGCTGACTAGCGGGATCGGGTTACAGTACTTC. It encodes CASSALTSGIGLQYF.

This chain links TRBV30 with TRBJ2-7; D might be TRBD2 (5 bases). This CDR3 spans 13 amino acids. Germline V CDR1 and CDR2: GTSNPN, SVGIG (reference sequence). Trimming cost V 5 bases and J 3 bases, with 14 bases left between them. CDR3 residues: CAWGKTGIYEQYF. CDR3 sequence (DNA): TGTGCCTGGGGTAAGACGGGGATCTACGAGCAGTACTTC.

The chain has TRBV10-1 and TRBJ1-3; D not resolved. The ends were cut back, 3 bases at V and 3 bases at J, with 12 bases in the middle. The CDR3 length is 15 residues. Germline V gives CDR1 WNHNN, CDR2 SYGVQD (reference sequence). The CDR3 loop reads CASSDSSELGNTIYF. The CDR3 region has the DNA TGCGCCAGCAGTGATTCAAGCGAACTTGGAAACACCATATATTTT.

DNA for the CDR3: TGTGCCATCAGTAATGAGCCTGATCAGCCCCAGCATTTT. Translated, it gives CAISNEPDQPQHF. The chain carries TRBV10-3 and TRBJ1-5; D is undetermined. Germline V lookup: CDR1 ENHRY, CDR2 SYGVKD. With 5 bases removed from V and 5 bases from J, the gap between germline ends came to 10 bases. This CDR3 spans 13 amino acids.

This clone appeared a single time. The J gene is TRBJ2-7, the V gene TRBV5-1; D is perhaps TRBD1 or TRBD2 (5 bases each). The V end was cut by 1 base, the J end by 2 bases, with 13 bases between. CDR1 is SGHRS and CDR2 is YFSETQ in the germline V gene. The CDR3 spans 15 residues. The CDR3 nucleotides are TGCGCCAGCAGCTTGCCGGGGACGTTAACCTACGAGCAGTACTTC. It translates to CASSLPGTLTYEQYF.

The CDR3 nucleotides are TGTGCCAGCAGCCTCGTGGGGGGGAGCCGAAATGAGCAGTTCTTC. It encodes CASSLVGGSRNEQFF. The chain is built from TRBV5-6 and TRBJ2-1; 7 nucleotides agree with TRBD2. This CDR3 contains 15 residues. The V gene end was trimmed by 4 bases and the J gene end by 7 bases; junction bases not matched to a gene: 11. CDR1 and CDR2 (germline): SGHDT, YYEEEE. Together with reference TRBV5-6 and TRBJ2-1, the CDR3 gives the full variable domain: DAGVTQSPTHLIKTRGQQVTLRCSPKSGHDTVSWYQQALGQGPQFIFQYYEEEERQRGNFPDRFSGHQFPNYSSELNVNALLLGDSALYLCASSLVGGSRNEQFFGPGTRLTVL.

The CDR3 region is CATGPKNIQYF. The CDR3 DNA reads TGTGCCACCGGACCCAAAAACATTCAGTACTTC. The chain joins TRBV5-4 to TRBJ2-4; D is ambiguous. The CDR3 is 11 residues long. Germline V lookup: CDR1 SGHNT, CDR2 YYREEE (reference sequence). Trimming stripped 9 bases from V and 2 bases from J, with 6 bases between.

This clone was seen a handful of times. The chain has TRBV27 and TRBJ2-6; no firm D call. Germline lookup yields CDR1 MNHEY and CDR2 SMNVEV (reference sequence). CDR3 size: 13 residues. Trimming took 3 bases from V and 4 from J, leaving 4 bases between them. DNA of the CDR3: TGTGCCAGCAGTTTCCCCGGGGCCAACGTCCTGACTTTC. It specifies CASSFPGANVLTF.

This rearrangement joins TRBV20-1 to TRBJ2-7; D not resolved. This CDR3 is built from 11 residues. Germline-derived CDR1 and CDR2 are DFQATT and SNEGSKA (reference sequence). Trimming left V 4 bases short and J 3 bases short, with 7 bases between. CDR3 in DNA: TGCAGTGCTATTGGTCACTACGAGCAGTACTTC. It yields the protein CSAIGHYEQYF.

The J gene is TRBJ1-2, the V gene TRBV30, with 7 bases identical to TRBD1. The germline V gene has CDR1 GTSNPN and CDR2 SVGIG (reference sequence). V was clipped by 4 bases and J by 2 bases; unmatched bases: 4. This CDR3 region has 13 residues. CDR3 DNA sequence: TGTGCCTGGACAAGGGACAGAAACTATGGCTACACCTTC. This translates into CAWTRDRNYGYTF.

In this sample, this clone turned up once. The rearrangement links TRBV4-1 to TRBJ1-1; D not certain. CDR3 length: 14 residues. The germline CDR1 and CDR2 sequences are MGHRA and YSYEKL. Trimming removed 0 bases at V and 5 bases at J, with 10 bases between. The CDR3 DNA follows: TGCGCCAGCAGCCAAGATCAGTACGCGACTGAAGCTTTCTTT. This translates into CASSQDQYATEAFF.

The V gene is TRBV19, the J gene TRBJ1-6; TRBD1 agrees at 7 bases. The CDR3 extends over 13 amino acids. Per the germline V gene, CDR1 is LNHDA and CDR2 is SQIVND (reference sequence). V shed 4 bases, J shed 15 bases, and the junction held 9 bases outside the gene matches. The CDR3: CASSTLQGGYLHF. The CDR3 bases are TGTGCCAGTAGTACCCTCCAGGGGGGATACCTCCACTTT. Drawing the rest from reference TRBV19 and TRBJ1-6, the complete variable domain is DGGITQSPKYLFRKEGQNVTLSCEQNLNHDAMYWYRQDPGQGLRLIYYSQIVNDFQKGDIAEGYSVSREKKESFPLTVTSAQKNPTAFYLCASSTLQGGYLHFGNGTRLTVT.

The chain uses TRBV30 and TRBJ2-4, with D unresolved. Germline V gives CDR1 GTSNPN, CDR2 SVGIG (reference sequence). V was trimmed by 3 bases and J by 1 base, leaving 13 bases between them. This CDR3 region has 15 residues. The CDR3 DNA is TGTGCCTGGAGGGTAGGACCCCTGGCCAAAAACATTCAGTACTTC. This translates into CAWRVGPLAKNIQYF.

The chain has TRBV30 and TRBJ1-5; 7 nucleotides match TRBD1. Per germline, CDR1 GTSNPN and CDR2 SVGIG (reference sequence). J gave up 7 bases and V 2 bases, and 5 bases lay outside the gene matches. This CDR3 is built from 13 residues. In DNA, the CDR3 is TGTGCCTGGAGTCAGACAGGGAGCCAGCCCCAGCATTTT. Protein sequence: CAWSQTGSQPQHF. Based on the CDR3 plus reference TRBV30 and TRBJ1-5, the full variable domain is SQTIHQWPATLVQPVGSPLSLECTVEGTSNPNLYWYRQAAGRGLQLLFYSVGIGQISSEVPQNLSASRPQDRQFILSSKKLLLSDSGFYLCAWSQTGSQPQHFGDGTRLSIL.

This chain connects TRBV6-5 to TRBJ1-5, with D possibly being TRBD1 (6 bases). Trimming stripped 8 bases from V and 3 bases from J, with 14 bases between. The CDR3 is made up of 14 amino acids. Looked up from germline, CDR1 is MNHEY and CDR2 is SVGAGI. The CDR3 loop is CASRGGQHNQPQHF. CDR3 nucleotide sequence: TGTGCCAGCCGGGGTGGACAGCACAATCAGCCCCAGCATTTT.